This TCR beta chain is from a study of identical twins. Overall study results and limits: The models gave estimates that fell short of the out-of-frame TCR alpha sharing seen in monozygotic twins.

Between the trimmed V and J ends, which lost 1 base and 6 bases, there was a span of 12 bases. This CDR3 region has 14 residues. The germline V gene has CDR1 SGHTA and CDR2 FQGNSA. With respect to this clonotype: Its matching antigen is unknown.

TCRdb passed the 5' RACE reads through MiXCR, listing each CDR3 protein once. Of about 790,000 distinct CDR3 sequences in the sample, around a sixth were seen once. The sample was also linked to a second study, of T cells expressing NK-cell markers.

The V call is TRBV7-2, the J call TRBJ1-2; TRBD1 is a possible D gene (5 bases). The clonotype originates from a woman under 30 in good health. The sample consisted of PBMCs. In nucleotides, the CDR3 is TGTGCCAGCAGCTTAGGGGGCGTGAGGAATGGCTACACCTTC. It yields the protein CASSLGGVRNGYTF.